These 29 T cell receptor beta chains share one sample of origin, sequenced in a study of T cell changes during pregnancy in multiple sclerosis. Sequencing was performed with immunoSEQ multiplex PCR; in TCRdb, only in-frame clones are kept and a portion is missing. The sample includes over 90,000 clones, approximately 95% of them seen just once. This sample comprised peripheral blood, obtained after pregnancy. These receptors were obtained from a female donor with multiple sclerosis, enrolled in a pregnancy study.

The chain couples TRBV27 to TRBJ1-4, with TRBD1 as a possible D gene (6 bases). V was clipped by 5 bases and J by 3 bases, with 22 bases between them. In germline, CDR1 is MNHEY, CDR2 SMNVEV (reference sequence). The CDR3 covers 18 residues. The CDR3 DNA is TGTGCCAGCAGTCTACCCCCCTTAACAGGGTTCGCTAATGAAAAACTGTTTTTT. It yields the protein CASSLPPLTGFANEKLFF.

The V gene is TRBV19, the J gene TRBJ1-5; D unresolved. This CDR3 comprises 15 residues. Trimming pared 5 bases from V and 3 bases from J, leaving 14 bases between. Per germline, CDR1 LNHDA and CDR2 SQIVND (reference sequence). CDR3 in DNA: TGTGCCAGTAGTGTCCGGGATTTCCCCAATCAGCCCCAGCATTTT. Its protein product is CASSVRDFPNQPQHF.

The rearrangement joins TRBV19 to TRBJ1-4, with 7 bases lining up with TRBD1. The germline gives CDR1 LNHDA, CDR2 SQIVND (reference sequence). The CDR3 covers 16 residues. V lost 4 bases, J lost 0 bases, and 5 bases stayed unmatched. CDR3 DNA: TGTGCCAGTAGTAGGATTACAGGGGCAACTAATGAAAAACTGTTTTTT. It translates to CASSRITGATNEKLFF.

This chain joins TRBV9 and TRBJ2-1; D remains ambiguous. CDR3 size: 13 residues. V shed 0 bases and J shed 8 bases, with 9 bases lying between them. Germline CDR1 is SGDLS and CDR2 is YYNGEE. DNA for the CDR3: TGTGCCAGCAGCGTAGGAGTTCGCGATGAGCAGTTCTTC. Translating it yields CASSVGVRDEQFF.

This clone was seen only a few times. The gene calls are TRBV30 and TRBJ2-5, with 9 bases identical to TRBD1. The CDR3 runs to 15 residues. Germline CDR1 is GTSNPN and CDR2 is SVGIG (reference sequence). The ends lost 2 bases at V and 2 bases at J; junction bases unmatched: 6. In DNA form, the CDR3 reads TGTGCCTGGAGTCCGACAGGGGGTGCACAAGAGACCCAGTACTTC. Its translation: CAWSPTGGAQETQYF.

CDR3 in DNA: TGCAGCGTTGATGGACAGGGGGACTATGGCTACACCTTC. Protein product: CSVDGQGDYGYTF. This rearrangement joins TRBV29-1 to TRBJ1-2; 10 nucleotides match TRBD1. Germline V gene sequence: CDR1 SQVTM, CDR2 ANQGSEA. The V gene end was trimmed by 3 bases and the J gene end by 3 bases; junction bases not matched to a gene: 1. There are 13 residues in the CDR3.

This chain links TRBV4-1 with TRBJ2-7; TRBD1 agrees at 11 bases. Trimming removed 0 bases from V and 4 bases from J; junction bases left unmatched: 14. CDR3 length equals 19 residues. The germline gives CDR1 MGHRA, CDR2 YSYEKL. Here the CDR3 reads CASSQEGGDRGFGVYEQYF. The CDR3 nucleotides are TGCGCCAGCAGCCAAGAAGGTGGGGACAGGGGGTTCGGGGTTTACGAGCAGTACTTC.

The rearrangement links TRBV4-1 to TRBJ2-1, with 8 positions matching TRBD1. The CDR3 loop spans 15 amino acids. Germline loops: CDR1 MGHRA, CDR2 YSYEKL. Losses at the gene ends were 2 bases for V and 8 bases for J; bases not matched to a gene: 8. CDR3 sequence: CASSQYLETGDEQFF. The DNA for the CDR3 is TGCGCCAGCAGCCAATACCTCGAGACAGGGGATGAGCAGTTCTTC.

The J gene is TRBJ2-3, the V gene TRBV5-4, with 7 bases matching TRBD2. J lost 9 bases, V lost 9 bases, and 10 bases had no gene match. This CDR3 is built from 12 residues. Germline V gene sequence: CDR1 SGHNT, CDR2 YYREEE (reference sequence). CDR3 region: CATGEGGWTQYF. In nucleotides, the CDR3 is TGTGCCACCGGGGAGGGTGGATGGACGCAGTATTTT.

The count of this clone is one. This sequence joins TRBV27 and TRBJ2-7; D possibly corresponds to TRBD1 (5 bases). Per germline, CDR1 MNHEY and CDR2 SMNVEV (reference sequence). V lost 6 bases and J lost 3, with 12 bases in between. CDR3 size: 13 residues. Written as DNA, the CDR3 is TGTGCCAGCAGGCTGGCTCAGGGCTACGAGCAGTACTTC. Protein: CASRLAQGYEQYF.

CDR3 in amino acids: CASSQQGYEQYF. The CDR3 DNA reads TGCGCCAGCAGCCAGCAGGGGTACGAGCAGTACTTC. V gene TRBV4-1 combines with J gene TRBJ2-7; D perhaps matches TRBD1 (6 bases). In germline, CDR1 is MGHRA, CDR2 YSYEKL. V lost 3 bases, J lost 4 bases, and 7 bases lay in between. The CDR3 is made up of 12 amino acids.

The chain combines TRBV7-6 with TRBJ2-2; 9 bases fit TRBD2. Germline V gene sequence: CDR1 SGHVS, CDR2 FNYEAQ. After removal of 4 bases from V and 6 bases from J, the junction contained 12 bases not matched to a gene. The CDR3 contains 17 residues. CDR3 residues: CASSSFRGSGSPGELFF. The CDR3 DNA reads TGTGCCAGCAGCTCCTTCCGTGGTAGCGGGAGTCCCGGGGAGCTGTTTTTT.

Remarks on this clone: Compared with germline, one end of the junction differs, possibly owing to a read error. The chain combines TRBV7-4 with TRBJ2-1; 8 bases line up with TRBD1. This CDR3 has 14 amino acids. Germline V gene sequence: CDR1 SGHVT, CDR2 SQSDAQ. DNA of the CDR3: TGTGCCAGCATCTTAAGGACAGGGAAGGATGAGCAGTTCTTC. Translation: CASILRTGKDEQFF.

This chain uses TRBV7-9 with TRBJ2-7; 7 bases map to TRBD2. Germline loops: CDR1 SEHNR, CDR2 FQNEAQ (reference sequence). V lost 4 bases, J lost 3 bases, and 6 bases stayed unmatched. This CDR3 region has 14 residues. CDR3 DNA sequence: TGTGCCAGCAGCTCGATCGCGGGAGTCTACGAGCAGTACTTC. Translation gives CASSSIAGVYEQYF.

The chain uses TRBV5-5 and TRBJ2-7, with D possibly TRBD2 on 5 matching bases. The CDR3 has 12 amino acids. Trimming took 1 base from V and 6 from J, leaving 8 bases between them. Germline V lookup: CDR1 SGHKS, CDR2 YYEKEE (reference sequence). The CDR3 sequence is CASSLSGGEQYF. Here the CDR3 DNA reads TGTGCCAGCAGCTTGAGCGGTGGCGAGCAGTACTTC.

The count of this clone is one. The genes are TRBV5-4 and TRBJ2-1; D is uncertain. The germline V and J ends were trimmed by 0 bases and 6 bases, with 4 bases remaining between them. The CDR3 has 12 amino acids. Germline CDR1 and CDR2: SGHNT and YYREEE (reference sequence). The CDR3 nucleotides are TGTGCCAGCAGCTTGGGGGCCAATGAGCAGTTCTTC. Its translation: CASSLGANEQFF.

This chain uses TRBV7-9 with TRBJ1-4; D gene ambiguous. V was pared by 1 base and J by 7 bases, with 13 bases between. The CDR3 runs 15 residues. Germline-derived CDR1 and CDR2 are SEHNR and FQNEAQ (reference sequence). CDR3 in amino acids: CASSLGLAGLEKLFF. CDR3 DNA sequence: TGTGCCAGCAGCTTAGGATTGGCAGGTCTTGAAAAACTGTTTTTT.

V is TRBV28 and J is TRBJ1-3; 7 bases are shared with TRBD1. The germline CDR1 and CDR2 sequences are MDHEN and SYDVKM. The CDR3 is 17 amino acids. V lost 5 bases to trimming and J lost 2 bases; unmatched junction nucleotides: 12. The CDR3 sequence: CASSPLIQGNPGNTIYF. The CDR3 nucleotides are TGTGCCAGCAGTCCGCTAATACAGGGGAACCCTGGAAACACCATATATTTT.

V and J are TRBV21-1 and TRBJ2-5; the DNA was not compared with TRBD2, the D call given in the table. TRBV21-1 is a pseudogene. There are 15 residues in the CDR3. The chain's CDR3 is CASSTKTGIQETQYF. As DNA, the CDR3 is TGTGCCAGCAGCACGAAGACGGGGATCCAAGAGACCCAGTACTTC.

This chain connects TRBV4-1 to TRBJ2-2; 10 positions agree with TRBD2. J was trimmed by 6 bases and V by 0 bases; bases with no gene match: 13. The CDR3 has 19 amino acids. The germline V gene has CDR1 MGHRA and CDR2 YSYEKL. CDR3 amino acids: CASSQDVASGSLMPGELFF. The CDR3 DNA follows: TGCGCCAGCAGCCAAGATGTTGCTAGCGGGAGTCTGATGCCCGGGGAGCTGTTTTTT.

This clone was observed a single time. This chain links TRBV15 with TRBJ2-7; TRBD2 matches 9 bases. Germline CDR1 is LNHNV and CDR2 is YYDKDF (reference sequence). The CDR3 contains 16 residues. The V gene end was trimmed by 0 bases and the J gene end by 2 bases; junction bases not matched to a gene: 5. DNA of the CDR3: TGTGCCACCAGCAGAGAAGGACTAGCGAGCACCTACGAGCAGTACTTC. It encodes CATSREGLASTYEQYF.

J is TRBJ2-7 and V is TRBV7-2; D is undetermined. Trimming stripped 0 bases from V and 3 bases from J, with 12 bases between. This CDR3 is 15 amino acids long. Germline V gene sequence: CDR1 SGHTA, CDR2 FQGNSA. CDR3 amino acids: CASSLAPSGNYEQYF. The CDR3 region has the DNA TGTGCCAGCAGCTTAGCCCCCTCCGGTAACTACGAGCAGTACTTC.

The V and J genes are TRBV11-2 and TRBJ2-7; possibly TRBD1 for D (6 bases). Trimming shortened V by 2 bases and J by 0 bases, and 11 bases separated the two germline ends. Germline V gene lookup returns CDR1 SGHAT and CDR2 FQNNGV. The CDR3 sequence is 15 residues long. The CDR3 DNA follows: TGTGCCAGCAGCTTAACCCAGGGGCTCTCCTACGAGCAGTACTTC. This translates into CASSLTQGLSYEQYF.

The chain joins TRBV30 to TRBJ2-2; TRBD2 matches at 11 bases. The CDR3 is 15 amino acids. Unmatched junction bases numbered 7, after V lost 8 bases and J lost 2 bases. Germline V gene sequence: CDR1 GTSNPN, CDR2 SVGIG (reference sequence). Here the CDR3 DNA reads TGTGCCCGGTCCGGGACTAGCGGAAACACCGGGGAGCTGTTTTTT. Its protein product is CARSGTSGNTGELFF. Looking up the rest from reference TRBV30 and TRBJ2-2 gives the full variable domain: SQTIHQWPATLVQPVGSPLSLECTVEGTSNPNLYWYRQAAGRGLQLLFYSVGIGQISSEVPQNLSASRPQDRQFILSSKKLLLSDSGFYLCARSGTSGNTGELFFGEGSRLTVL.

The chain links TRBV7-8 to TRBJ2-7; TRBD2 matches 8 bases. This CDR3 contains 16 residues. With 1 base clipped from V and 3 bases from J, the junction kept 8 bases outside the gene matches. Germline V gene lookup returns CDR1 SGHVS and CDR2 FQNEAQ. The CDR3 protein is CASSLVRTSNVYEQYF. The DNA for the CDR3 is TGTGCCAGCAGCTTAGTCCGGACTAGCAATGTCTACGAGCAGTACTTC.

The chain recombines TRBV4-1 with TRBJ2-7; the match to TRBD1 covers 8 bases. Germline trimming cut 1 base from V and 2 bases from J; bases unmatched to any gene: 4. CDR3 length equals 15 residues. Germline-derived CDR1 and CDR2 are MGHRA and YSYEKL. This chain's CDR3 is CASSQVQDRAYEQYF. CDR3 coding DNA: TGCGCCAGCAGCCAAGTCCAGGACAGGGCCTACGAGCAGTACTTC.

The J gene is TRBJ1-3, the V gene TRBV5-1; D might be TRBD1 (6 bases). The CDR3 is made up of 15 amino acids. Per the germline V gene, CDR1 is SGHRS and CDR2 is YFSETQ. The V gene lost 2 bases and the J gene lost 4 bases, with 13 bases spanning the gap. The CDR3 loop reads CASSLAGASGNTIYF. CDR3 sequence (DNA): TGCGCCAGCAGCTTAGCGGGGGCGAGCGGAAACACCATATATTTT.

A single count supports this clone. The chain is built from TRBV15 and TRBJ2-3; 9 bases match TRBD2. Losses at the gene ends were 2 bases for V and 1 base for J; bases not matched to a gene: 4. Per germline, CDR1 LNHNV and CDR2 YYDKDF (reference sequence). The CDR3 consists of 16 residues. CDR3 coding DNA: TGTGCCACCAGCAGAATAGCGGGAGAGGGCACAGATACGCAGTATTTT. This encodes CATSRIAGEGTDTQYF.

CDR3 loop: CTSSQGWRPNTEAFF. CDR3 DNA sequence: TGCACCAGCAGCCAAGGTTGGCGGCCGAACACTGAAGCTTTCTTT. This chain joins TRBV1 and TRBJ1-1. TRBV1 is a known pseudogene. The CDR3 has 15 residues.